Below are 18 T cell receptor beta chains sequenced from a single sample in a study of T cells in Graves' hyperthyroidism and ophthalmopathy. Amplified TCR beta CDR3 regions came from RNA transcripts. The HTBI primer set drove a first-round RT-PCR of the TCR CDR3. TCRdb reanalysed the multiplex PCR reads using MiXCR and keeps one entry per CDR3 protein. The profile shows around 700,000 distinct CDR3 sequences, around 20% of them singletons. The sequenced sample was blood. These receptors all stem from a woman in her fifties or sixties with Graves' hyperthyroidism that later progressed to Graves' ophthalmopathy.

V and J are TRBV6-2 or TRBV6-3 and TRBJ1-2; tentatively, D is TRBD1 (6 bases). The length of the CDR3 is 13 residues. CDR1 is MNHEY and CDR2 is SVGEGT in the germline V gene. Between the trimmed V and J ends, which lost 0 bases and 6 bases, there was a span of 8 bases. Here the CDR3 DNA reads TGTGCCAGCAGTTACTCAGCAGGGGATGGCTACACCTTC. This translates into CASSYSAGDGYTF.

Comments on this clonotype: Being one base from a much bigger clone, this may be a read error. The rearrangement links TRBV12-3 or TRBV12-4 to TRBJ2-5; weak D call: TRBD2 (7 bases). The length of the CDR3 is 15 residues. Trimming removed 1 base at V and 1 base at J, with 10 bases between. CDR3 sequence: CASSLVGGPQETQYF. The CDR3 DNA follows: TGTGCCAGCAGTTTAGTCGGGGGGCCCCAAGAGACCCAGTACTTC.

Regarding this clonotype: A much larger clone is a single base away; this may be a read error. The rearrangement joins TRBV20-1 to TRBJ2-4; D might be TRBD1 (5 bases). V was trimmed by 4 bases and J by 0 bases, leaving 10 bases between them. Germline V gene data show CDR1 as DFQATT and CDR2 as SNEGSKA (reference sequence). The CDR3 has 14 amino acids. The CDR3 sequence: CSAKDNLAKNIQYF. The CDR3 DNA sequence: TGCAGTGCTAAGGACAACCTAGCCAAAAACATTCAGTACTTC.

Worth noting for this clonotype: A much larger clone is a single base away; this may be a read error. The chain employs TRBV3-1 and TRBJ1-2; the D gene is possibly TRBD1 (6 bases). The CDR3 totals 16 residues. Germline assignment: CDR1 LGHDT and CDR2 YNNKEL (reference sequence). V was shortened by 1 base and J by 3 bases, with 15 bases between the two germline ends. CDR3 amino acids: CASSQGSGALDYGYTF. In DNA form, the CDR3 reads TGTGCCAGCAGCCAAGGGTCGGGGGCGCTAGACTATGGCTACACCTTC.

There are many counts of this clonotype. The CDR3 DNA is TGTGCCAGCTTCCCCGTGAACCCGAACACTGAAGCTTTCTTT. This sequence encodes CASFPVNPNTEAFF. The J gene is TRBJ1-1, the V gene TRBV18; unclear D gene. Germline V CDR1 and CDR2: KGHSH, LQKENI. The CDR3 contains 14 residues. Trimming cost V 7 bases and J 1 base, with 13 bases left between them.

This clonotype was observed a few times. The chain is built from TRBV20-1 and TRBJ1-2; D ambiguous. The CDR3 contains 12 residues. From germline, CDR1 is DFQATT and CDR2 SNEGSKA (reference sequence). The CDR3 reads CRAPAGRYGYTF. CDR3 coding DNA: TGCAGGGCCCCTGCAGGCCGCTATGGCTACACCTTC.

This clonotype was recorded at least ten times. The rearrangement joins TRBV5-1 to TRBJ2-3, with unresolved D. The CDR3 is made up of 17 amino acids. V was pared by 2 bases and J by 11 bases, with 27 bases between. Germline V gene lookup returns CDR1 SGHRS and CDR2 YFSETQ. CDR3 in amino acids: CASSLTLPYSTFTRQYF. In DNA form, the CDR3 reads TGCGCCAGCAGCTTAACCCTTCCTTACTCGACCTTTACTCGGCAGTATTTT.

In this sample, this clonotype turned up a few times. This chain uses TRBV20-1 with TRBJ2-2, with D tentatively TRBD2 (7 bases). This CDR3 contains 17 residues. Germline CDR1 reads DFQATT; CDR2 reads SNEGSKA (reference sequence). With 1 base removed from V and 6 bases from J, the gap between germline ends came to 21 bases. The CDR3, as DNA: TGCAGTGCTAGAGGGAATGTTGGAGGGGGGGGCCCCGGGGAGCTGTTTTTT. It codes for CSARGNVGGGGPGELFF.

This clonotype was seen at least ten times. The chain uses TRBV30 and TRBJ2-3; tentatively, D is TRBD2 (6 bases). Trimming pared 1 base from V and 0 bases from J, leaving 11 bases between. This CDR3 region has 15 residues. Germline CDR1 GTSNPN, CDR2 SVGIG (reference sequence). Here the CDR3 reads CAWSEGLLSTDTQYF. CDR3 sequence (DNA): TGTGCCTGGAGTGAGGGACTTCTAAGCACAGATACGCAGTATTTT.

This clonotype has at least ten counts. This sequence joins TRBV20-1 and TRBJ1-1; D is unclear. The V and J ends lost 6 bases and 2 bases respectively, with 13 bases between them. The CDR3 runs 13 residues. The germline V gene encodes CDR1 DFQATT and CDR2 SNEGSKA (reference sequence). The CDR3 coding sequence is TGCAGTGCCGGACGGAACGTTAACACTGAAGCTTTCTTT. Protein: CSAGRNVNTEAFF.

This clonotype was seen more than once but under ten times. The rearrangement links TRBV14 to TRBJ2-3, with D hard to call. Germline V gene data show CDR1 as SGHDN and CDR2 as FVKESK. The CDR3 spans 13 residues. The V and J ends lost 0 bases and 5 bases respectively, with 6 bases between them. In nucleotides, the CDR3 is TGTGCCAGCAGCCAAGATTGGGGAGATACGCAGTATTTT. Amino acids: CASSQDWGDTQYF.

V gene TRBV9 combines with J gene TRBJ1-4, with D possibly TRBD1 on 5 matching bases. This CDR3 is built from 14 residues. V lost 3 bases and J lost 4, with 10 bases in between. Germline CDR1 SGDLS, CDR2 YYNGEE. CDR3: CASSAGANNEKLFF. CDR3 sequence (DNA): TGTGCCAGCAGCGCCGGGGCTAATAATGAAAAACTGTTTTTT.

The chain uses TRBV4-1 and TRBJ2-7, with D perhaps TRBD2 (8 bases). V gave up 1 base and J gave up 9 bases, with 22 bases separating them. This CDR3 spans 16 amino acids. In germline, CDR1 is MGHRA, CDR2 YSYEKL. The CDR3 spells CASSQGGGTRGGGQYF. DNA of the CDR3: TGCGCCAGCAGCCAAGGGGGAGGGACTAGAGGGGGCGGGCAGTACTTC.

This clonotype was detected ten times or more. J is TRBJ1-4 and V is TRBV5-1; 8 bases are a match to TRBD1. Germline CDR1 SGHRS, CDR2 YFSETQ. This CDR3 contains 15 residues. V was pared by 2 bases and J by 8 bases, with 8 bases of the junction left unmatched. CDR3 loop: CASSLSGGAEEKLFF. The CDR3 DNA is TGCGCCAGCAGCTTATCAGGGGGCGCGGAAGAAAAACTGTTTTTT.

V and J are TRBV3-1 and TRBJ2-5; 8 nucleotides match TRBD2. Germline CDR1 is LGHDT and CDR2 is YNNKEL (reference sequence). Unmatched junction bases numbered 5, after V lost 1 base and J lost 1 base. The CDR3 is made up of 16 amino acids. The CDR3 region is CASSQAASGLQETQYF. For the CDR3, the DNA is TGTGCCAGCAGCCAAGCGGCTAGCGGGCTCCAAGAGACCCAGTACTTC.

The rearrangement joins TRBV5-1 to TRBJ2-7, with 8 bases identical to TRBD2. Per germline, CDR1 SGHRS and CDR2 YFSETQ. CDR3 size: 15 residues. Losses at the gene ends were 4 bases for V and 3 bases for J; bases not matched to a gene: 9. DNA of the CDR3: TGCGCCAGCAGCCTGACGGGGGGGAGCAGCTACGAGCAGTACTTC. Protein product: CASSLTGGSSYEQYF.

The sample holds a few counts of this clonotype. J is TRBJ2-1 and V is TRBV5-1; D perhaps matches TRBD2 (6 bases). Germline V gene lookup returns CDR1 SGHRS and CDR2 YFSETQ. Trimming pared 2 bases from V and 0 bases from J, leaving 12 bases between. CDR3 length equals 16 residues. CDR3 DNA sequence: TGCGCCAGCAGCTTCCGGGACTCGGGCTCCTACAATGAGCAGTTCTTC. It is translated as CASSFRDSGSYNEQFF.

This chain connects TRBV4-1 to TRBJ1-4; D possibly corresponds to TRBD1 (6 bases). Germline values: CDR1 MGHRA, CDR2 YSYEKL. V lost 2 bases, J lost 5 bases, and 12 bases lay in between. CDR3 length: 15 amino acids. CDR3: CASSQPGVGNEKLFF. CDR3 nucleotide sequence: TGCGCCAGCAGCCAACCAGGGGTTGGGAATGAAAAACTGTTTTTT.